One sample yielded the 7 T cell receptor beta chains listed below, sequenced in a study of cytomegalovirus exposure and HLA in healthy donors. PCR used 60 Vbeta primers and 13 Jbeta primers. Clones were read by immunoSEQ multiplex PCR, and TCRdb kept only the in-frame ones, dropping some. This repertoire shows about 200,000 clones, around 83% found once; its top ten account for about 1.7%. The specimen sequenced was PBMCs. The receptor set was obtained from a man aged 35-49 years in good health and CMV-seropositive.

This clone showed up just once. The gene calls are TRBV7-2 and TRBJ1-5; 9 positions agree with TRBD1. CDR1 and CDR2 from the germline V gene are SGHTA and FQGNSA. Trimming at V came to 4 bases and at J to 5 bases, leaving 12 bases not matched to a gene. This CDR3 contains 17 residues. Here the CDR3 DNA reads TGTGCCAGCAGCTCCGCGCTGGGGGACAGGGCGTATCAGCCCCAGCATTTT. This sequence encodes CASSSALGDRAYQPQHF. Drawing the rest from reference TRBV7-2 and TRBJ1-5, the complete variable domain is GAGVSQSPSNKVTEKGKDVELRCDPISGHTALYWYRQSLGQGLEFLIYFQGNSAPDKSGLPSDRFSAERTGGSVSTLTIQRTQQEDSAVYLCASSSALGDRAYQPQHFGDGTRLSIL.

In its sample, this clone was seen a few times. The rearrangement joins TRBV28 to TRBJ2-7, with 12 bases matching TRBD2. The CDR3 covers 17 residues. Germline lookup yields CDR1 MDHEN and CDR2 SYDVKM. The V gene end was trimmed by 4 bases and the J gene end by 1 base; junction bases not matched to a gene: 8. CDR3: CASSSGLAGYRSYEQYF. The CDR3 coding sequence is TGTGCCAGCAGTTCCGGACTAGCGGGATATCGATCCTACGAGCAGTACTTC.

The chain recombines TRBV7-8 with TRBJ1-1, with D hard to call. Germline loops: CDR1 SGHVS, CDR2 FQNEAQ. V lost 2 bases, J lost 4 bases, and 8 bases lay in between. The CDR3 has 13 amino acids. The CDR3 loop is CASSLRYATEAFF. The CDR3 nucleotides read TGTGCCAGCAGCTTACGGTATGCCACTGAAGCTTTCTTT.

This clone was counted a single time. The J gene is TRBJ2-7, the V gene TRBV7-9, with D hard to call. The CDR3 length is 14 residues. The germline V gene has CDR1 SEHNR and CDR2 FQNEAQ (reference sequence). Between the trimmed V and J ends, which lost 4 bases and 2 bases, there was a span of 12 bases. The CDR3 reads CASSSIGPAYEQYF. CDR3 nucleotide sequence: TGTGCCAGCAGCTCTATTGGGCCAGCCTACGAGCAGTACTTC. The whole variable domain, remainder taken from reference TRBV7-9 and TRBJ2-7, is DTGVSQNPRHKITKRGQNVTFRCDPISEHNRLYWYRQTLGQGPEFLTYFQNEAQLEKSRLLSDRFSAERPKGSFSTLEIQRTEQGDSAMYLCASSSIGPAYEQYFGPGTRLTVT.

The rearrangement links TRBV7-6 to TRBJ2-7; possibly TRBD1 for D (6 bases). Germline assignment: CDR1 SGHVS and CDR2 FNYEAQ. Trimming removed 5 bases at V and 0 bases at J, with 11 bases between. This CDR3 has 14 residues. CDR3 in DNA: TGTGCCAGCAGCCCCAGACAGGTCTCCTACGAGCAGTACTTC. Residues: CASSPRQVSYEQYF. Complete variable domain (other parts from reference TRBV7-6 and TRBJ2-7): GAGVSQSPRYKVTKRGQDVALRCDPISGHVSLYWYRQALGQGPEFLTYFNYEAQQDKSGLPNDRFSAERPEGSISTLTIQRTEQRDSAMYRCASSPRQVSYEQYFGPGTRLTVT.

This chain uses TRBV28 with TRBJ2-2; tentatively, D is TRBD2 (6 bases). Per the germline V gene, CDR1 is MDHEN and CDR2 is SYDVKM. The ends were cut back, 10 bases at V and 2 bases at J, with 11 bases in the middle. The CDR3 contains 13 residues. In nucleotides, the CDR3 is TGTGCCATCTGGGAGGCCAACACCGGGGAGCTGTTTTTT. It encodes CAIWEANTGELFF.

V and J are TRBV6-1 and TRBJ1-3; D is unresolved. Trimming stripped 5 bases from V and 0 bases from J, with 11 bases between. CDR1 is MNHNS and CDR2 is SASEGT in the germline V gene. This CDR3 contains 15 residues. CDR3 protein: CASSRTPSSGNTIYF. CDR3 in DNA: TGTGCCAGCAGTCGTACTCCTAGCTCTGGAAACACCATATATTTT.